These 32 T cell receptor beta chains came from one sample sequenced in a study of Graves' ophthalmopathy and Graves' hyperthyroidism. Amplified TCR beta CDR3 regions were obtained using RNA transcripts as template. HTBI primers primed a first-round RT-PCR, and a second-round multiplex PCR followed. One entry per CDR3 protein results from TCRdb running MiXCR on the multiplex PCR reads. The sample records about 400,000 distinct CDR3 sequences, approximately 20% being singletons. Sequenced material: peripheral blood. These receptors all come from a woman aged 18-29 years with Graves' ophthalmopathy.

In this sample, this clonotype turned up a few times. A much larger clone sits a single nucleotide away, making a read error possible. CDR3 residues: CAWSKKSAMSTGELFF. The CDR3 coding sequence is TGTGCCTGGAGTAAGAAATCTGCCATGAGCACCGGGGAGCTGTTTTTT. The gene calls are TRBV30 and TRBJ2-2; D uncertain. CDR1 and CDR2 from the germline V gene are GTSNPN and SVGIG (reference sequence). The V gene lost 2 bases and the J gene lost 4 bases, with 17 bases spanning the gap. The CDR3 is made up of 16 amino acids.

Only a few counts were recorded for this clonotype. This chain uses TRBV3-1 with TRBJ1-2; maybe TRBD1 (6 bases). This CDR3 spans 17 amino acids. The germline V gene has CDR1 LGHDT and CDR2 YNNKEL (reference sequence). Trimming cost V 1 base and J 8 bases, with 23 bases left between them. In DNA, the CDR3 is TGTGCCAGCAGCCAAGGTTCGGGACAACTTGCCGTGAAGGGCTACACCTTC. Translated: CASSQGSGQLAVKGYTF.

This clonotype was recorded many times. The chain recombines TRBV29-1 with TRBJ2-7; a possible D gene is TRBD1 (6 bases). Germline V gene data show CDR1 as SQVTM and CDR2 as ANQGSEA. CDR3 length equals 12 residues. With 6 bases removed from V and 3 bases from J, the gap between germline ends came to 12 bases. This CDR3 reads CSVTTGFYEQYF. DNA for the CDR3: TGCAGCGTGACGACAGGATTCTACGAGCAGTACTTC.

This clonotype was observed at least ten times. V and J are TRBV19 and TRBJ1-1, with 11 bases identical to TRBD1. Trimming removed 3 bases from V and 0 bases from J; junction bases left unmatched: 6. Germline V gene data show CDR1 as LNHDA and CDR2 as SQIVND (reference sequence). The CDR3 runs 17 residues. Written as DNA, the CDR3 is TGTGCCAGTAGTATGAAGTGGACAGGGGGCTTGAACACTGAAGCTTTCTTT. Protein sequence: CASSMKWTGGLNTEAFF.

This clonotype was found many times. The chain couples TRBV15 to TRBJ2-2; 15 bases match TRBD2. The CDR3 covers 21 residues. Trimming cost V 6 bases and J 4 bases; bases outside gene matches: 18. The germline gives CDR1 LNHNV, CDR2 YYDKDF (reference sequence). This chain's CDR3 is CATRRGPGLAGGQSRTGELFF. CDR3 DNA: TGTGCCACCAGAAGGGGTCCGGGACTAGCGGGAGGCCAATCTCGCACCGGGGAGCTGTTTTTT.

Ten or more counts support this clonotype. The chain combines TRBV20-1 with TRBJ2-7; a weak D match, TRBD2 (6 bases). V lost 0 bases and J lost 6, with 15 bases in between. The CDR3 is 14 residues long. The germline CDR1 and CDR2 sequences are DFQATT and SNEGSKA (reference sequence). The CDR3 sequence: CSARDRNGGREQYF. The CDR3 nucleotides read TGCAGTGCTAGAGATAGGAATGGAGGGCGCGAGCAGTACTTC.

This clonotype was picked up many times. CDR3: CASSRDRGAGNTIYF. The DNA of the CDR3 is TGTGCCAGCAGCCGCGACAGGGGAGCTGGAAACACCATATATTTT. V gene TRBV11-2 combines with J gene TRBJ1-3, with TRBD1 matching 8 bases. This CDR3 spans 15 amino acids. Trimming at V came to 5 bases and at J to 2 bases, leaving 5 bases not matched to a gene. CDR1 and CDR2 (germline): SGHAT, FQNNGV.

The J gene is TRBJ2-5, the V gene TRBV20-1; TRBD2 matches 8 bases. Germline loops: CDR1 DFQATT, CDR2 SNEGSKA (reference sequence). The CDR3 has 15 amino acids. Trimming took 5 bases from V and 2 from J; bases not matched to a gene: 10. The CDR3 here is CSAPSPASGQETQYF. CDR3 coding DNA: TGCAGTGCTCCCTCTCCAGCTAGCGGGCAAGAGACCCAGTACTTC.

This clonotype came up a few times. V and J are TRBV5-1 and TRBJ2-7, with TRBD2 identical over 14 bases. CDR1 SGHRS and CDR2 YFSETQ come from the germline V gene. There are 16 residues in the CDR3. V dropped 4 bases and J dropped 6; count of bases not matched to a gene: 9. CDR3 DNA sequence: TGCGCCAGCAGCAAGGGACTAGCGGGAGCCTGGGGCGAGCAGTACTTC. Residues: CASSKGLAGAWGEQYF.

This clonotype was counted many times. The V gene is TRBV5-1, the J gene TRBJ1-2; D not certain. The CDR3 is made up of 13 amino acids. The V end lost 4 bases, the J end lost 3 bases, and 10 bases lay between the germline ends. Germline V lookup: CDR1 SGHRS, CDR2 YFSETQ. CDR3 protein: CASSPDGYYGYTF. CDR3 bases: TGCGCCAGCAGCCCCGACGGATACTATGGCTACACCTTC.

This clonotype was counted ten times or more. The CDR3 sequence: CATRYPGTPIREQYF. As DNA, the CDR3 is TGTGCCACGCGTTACCCCGGGACACCTATTCGGGAGCAGTACTTC. The chain is built from TRBV6-2 or TRBV6-3 and TRBJ2-7; possible D gene TRBD1, 6 bases. Germline loops: CDR1 MNHEY, CDR2 SVGEGT. The CDR3 loop spans 15 amino acids. The V end was cut by 10 bases, the J end by 7 bases, with 26 bases between.

In this sample, this clonotype turned up many times. The chain links TRBV11-1 to TRBJ2-2, with TRBD1 matching over 10 bases. With 6 bases clipped from V and 0 bases from J, the junction kept 4 bases outside the gene matches. CDR1 is SGHAT and CDR2 is FQDESV in the germline V gene (reference sequence). The CDR3 extends over 16 amino acids. The CDR3 DNA sequence: TGTGCCAGCAGAGGACAGGGGGTCCCGAACACCGGGGAGCTGTTTTTT. Residues: CASRGQGVPNTGELFF.

This clonotype appeared many times. The chain links TRBV7-2 to TRBJ1-5; possible D gene TRBD1, 5 bases. The CDR3 covers 13 residues. With 1 base removed from V and 7 bases from J, the gap between germline ends came to 8 bases. Per the germline V gene, CDR1 is SGHTA and CDR2 is FQGNSA. For the CDR3, the DNA is TGTGCCAGCAGCTTAGGAGGGGTACAGCCCCAGCATTTT. Translation: CASSLGGVQPQHF.

This chain connects TRBV7-9 to TRBJ2-5; D is tentatively TRBD1 or TRBD2 (5 bases each). The CDR3 covers 15 residues. The germline CDR1 and CDR2 sequences are SEHNR and FQNEAQ (reference sequence). V was trimmed by 5 bases and J by 2 bases, leaving 15 bases between them. The CDR3 loop is CASSPPGTVQETQYF. The CDR3 bases are TGTGCCAGCAGCCCCCCCGGGACGGTACAAGAGACCCAGTACTTC.

There are many counts of this clonotype. DNA for the CDR3: TGTGCCAGCAGTGAAGGTAGGACAGGGGCCTACGAGCAGTACTTC. Residues: CASSEGRTGAYEQYF. The chain is built from TRBV25-1 and TRBJ2-7; TRBD1 aligns across 9 bases. Germline values: CDR1 MGHDK, CDR2 SYGVNS. Germline trimming cut 2 bases from V and 2 bases from J; bases unmatched to any gene: 4. The CDR3 loop spans 15 amino acids.

The chain joins TRBV28 to TRBJ1-1; D uncertain. CDR3 length: 12 residues. V was clipped by 7 bases and J by 3 bases, with 9 bases between them. Germline CDR1 MDHEN, CDR2 SYDVKM. The CDR3 nucleotides are TGTGCCAGCACCCATGCGGACACTGAAGCTTTCTTT. Its protein product is CASTHADTEAFF.

The genes are TRBV6-5 and TRBJ1-1; 10 positions match TRBD1. CDR1 and CDR2 (germline): MNHEY, SVGAGI. V was clipped by 4 bases and J by 5 bases; unmatched bases: 10. This CDR3 comprises 16 residues. The CDR3 spells CASSLFGTGVGTEAFF. The CDR3 coding sequence is TGTGCCAGCAGTTTATTCGGGACAGGGGTGGGGACTGAAGCTTTCTTT.

This clonotype was counted at least ten times. The chain recombines TRBV28 with TRBJ2-5, with 7 bases fitting TRBD2. The V and J ends lost 6 bases and 1 base, in that order; junction bases with no gene match: 11. From germline, CDR1 is MDHEN and CDR2 SYDVKM. CDR3 length equals 16 residues. The CDR3 region is CASRSTLAVSQETQYF. For the CDR3, the DNA is TGTGCCAGCAGGAGTACGCTAGCGGTCTCCCAAGAGACCCAGTACTTC.

This clonotype was seen many times. The V call is TRBV24-1, the J call TRBJ1-5; no definite D call. V was cut by 6 bases and J by 1 base, with 6 bases left in between. The CDR3 has 13 residues. Germline CDR1 is KGHDR and CDR2 is SFDVKD. CDR3 sequence (DNA): TGTGCCACCAGTTTGTCGAGCAATCAGCCCCAGCATTTT. The encoded protein is CATSLSSNQPQHF.

This clonotype was picked up many times. The junction departs from germline at one end; a sequencing error may be responsible. This sequence joins TRBV6-2 or TRBV6-3 and TRBJ1-6; D remains ambiguous. This CDR3 contains 13 residues. CDR1 and CDR2 (germline): MNHEY, SVGEGT. CDR3 amino acids: CASHGRGNSLLHF. In DNA, the CDR3 is TGTGCCAGCCACGGCCGGGGAAATTCACTCCTCCACTTT.

This sequence joins TRBV6-2 or TRBV6-3 and TRBJ2-6, with 13 positions matching TRBD2. The germline gives CDR1 MNHEY, CDR2 SVGEGT. J was trimmed by 4 bases and V by 5 bases; bases with no gene match: 14. The CDR3 is made up of 20 amino acids. CDR3 sequence reads: CASSTWTSGGLGSGANVLTF. As DNA, the CDR3 is TGTGCCAGCAGTACCTGGACTAGCGGGGGCCTTGGGAGCGGGGCCAACGTCCTGACTTTC.

This clonotype was picked up many times. The genes are TRBV6-2 or TRBV6-3 and TRBJ1-5; perhaps TRBD1 as D (5 bases). The V end was cut by 8 bases, the J end by 4 bases, with 27 bases between. The CDR3 extends over 18 amino acids. CDR1 is MNHEY, CDR2 SVGEGT, per germline. The CDR3 loop is CASGVSGAGQAQNQPQHF. The DNA of the CDR3 is TGTGCCAGCGGAGTAAGTGGGGCAGGTCAAGCTCAAAATCAGCCCCAGCATTTT.

This clonotype was detected ten times or more. The V gene is TRBV12-3 or TRBV12-4, the J gene TRBJ1-2; the D gene is possibly TRBD1 (5 bases). The CDR3 is 15 amino acids. V lost 6 bases and J 3 bases, leaving 17 bases between the germline ends. The CDR3 protein is CASSRNRGADYGYTF. The CDR3 region has the DNA TGTGCCAGCAGCCGCAATAGGGGCGCGGACTATGGCTACACCTTC.

In this sample, this clonotype turned up many times. CDR3 DNA sequence: TGTGCCAGCAGCTTGACAGGCTATTCACCCCTCCACTTT. It is translated as CASSLTGYSPLHF. The chain recombines TRBV7-2 with TRBJ1-6, with D possibly being TRBD1 (6 bases). Germline-derived CDR1 and CDR2 are SGHTA and FQGNSA. Trimming took off 3 bases at V and 8 bases at J, with 8 bases between the two ends. The CDR3 runs to 13 residues. The full variable domain, completed using reference TRBV7-2 and TRBJ1-6, is GAGVSQSPSNKVTEKGKDVELRCDPISGHTALYWYRQSLGQGLEFLIYFQGNSAPDKSGLPSDRFSAERTGGSVSTLTIQRTQQEDSAVYLCASSLTGYSPLHFGNGTRLTVT.

This clonotype was found many times. This chain connects TRBV30 to TRBJ1-3; D is unresolved. The germline V gene has CDR1 GTSNPN and CDR2 SVGIG (reference sequence). The CDR3 has 14 amino acids. V lost 7 bases and J 0 bases, leaving 13 bases between the germline ends. The chain's CDR3 is CASNRPTSGNTIYF. In nucleotides, the CDR3 is TGTGCCTCCAACAGACCCACCTCTGGAAACACCATATATTTT.

This clonotype occurred many times. The V and J genes are TRBV27 and TRBJ2-5; perhaps TRBD2 as D (6 bases). Germline CDR1 is MNHEY and CDR2 is SMNVEV (reference sequence). The CDR3 is 13 amino acids. Trimming left V 5 bases short and J 4 bases short, with 11 bases between. The CDR3 region has the DNA TGTGCCAGCAGTCTGACTAGTTTAGAGACCCAGTACTTC. It yields the protein CASSLTSLETQYF.

The rearrangement uses TRBV6-2 or TRBV6-3 and TRBJ1-3; D unresolved. The CDR3 spans 13 residues. Trimming cost V 4 bases and J 3 bases, with 7 bases left between them. The germline CDR1 and CDR2 sequences are MNHEY and SVGEGT. CDR3 protein: CASSSTNGNTIYF. The CDR3 bases are TGTGCCAGCAGTTCAACAAATGGAAACACCATATATTTT.

There are many counts of this clonotype. The chain has TRBV28 and TRBJ2-2; 11 bases line up with TRBD2. V was pared by 5 bases and J by 6 bases, with 11 bases of the junction left unmatched. Per germline, CDR1 MDHEN and CDR2 SYDVKM. The CDR3 extends over 17 amino acids. DNA for the CDR3: TGTGCCAGCAGTCGACTAACTAGCGGGAGTATCCCCGGGGAGCTGTTTTTT. Its protein product is CASSRLTSGSIPGELFF.

The V gene is TRBV7-9, the J gene TRBJ2-7; 8 bases are a match to TRBD1. The CDR3 spans 15 residues. After removal of 5 bases from V and 3 bases from J, the junction contained 9 bases not matched to a gene. Germline V gives CDR1 SEHNR, CDR2 FQNEAQ (reference sequence). CDR3 protein: CASSDRDRLDYEQYF. The CDR3 region has the DNA TGTGCCAGCAGCGACCGGGACAGGCTAGACTACGAGCAGTACTTC.

In this sample, this clonotype turned up many times. This sequence joins TRBV12-3 or TRBV12-4 and TRBJ2-7; no clear D gene. This CDR3 spans 13 amino acids. V dropped 8 bases and J dropped 3 bases, with 14 bases sitting between them. The CDR3 nucleotides read TGTGCCAGCCCAAGAGCCCCGGACTACGAGCAGTACTTC. This gives the protein CASPRAPDYEQYF.

This clonotype has a handful of counts. The rearrangement links TRBV28 to TRBJ2-6; tentative D call: TRBD1 (6 bases). V was trimmed by 1 base and J by 0 bases, leaving 16 bases between them. The CDR3 totals 19 residues. Looked up from germline, CDR1 is MDHEN and CDR2 is SYDVKM. The CDR3 reads CASSLFPGVGSSGANVLTF. Here the CDR3 DNA reads TGTGCCAGCAGTTTATTCCCAGGGGTGGGGTCCTCTGGGGCCAACGTCCTGACTTTC.

This clonotype was detected many times. This sequence joins TRBV6-1 and TRBJ2-7; D gene ambiguous. V shed 8 bases and J shed 5 bases, with 22 bases lying between them. Germline V gene lookup returns CDR1 MNHNS and CDR2 SASEGT. The length of the CDR3 is 15 residues. CDR3 loop: CASYLGRRSSDEQYF. The CDR3 bases are TGTGCCAGCTATCTCGGTCGCAGATCCTCGGACGAGCAGTACTTC.